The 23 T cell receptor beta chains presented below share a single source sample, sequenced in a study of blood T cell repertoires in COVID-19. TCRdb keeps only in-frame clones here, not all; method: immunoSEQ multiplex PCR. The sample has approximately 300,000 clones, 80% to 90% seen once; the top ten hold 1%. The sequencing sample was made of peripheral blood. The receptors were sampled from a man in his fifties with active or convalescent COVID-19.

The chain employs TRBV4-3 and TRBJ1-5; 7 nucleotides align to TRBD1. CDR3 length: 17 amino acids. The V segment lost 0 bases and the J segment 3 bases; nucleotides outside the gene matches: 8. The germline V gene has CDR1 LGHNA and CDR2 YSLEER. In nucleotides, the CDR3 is TGCGCCAGCAGCCAAGATCCTACGACAGGGAACAATCAGCCCCAGCATTTT. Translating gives CASSQDPTTGNNQPQHF.

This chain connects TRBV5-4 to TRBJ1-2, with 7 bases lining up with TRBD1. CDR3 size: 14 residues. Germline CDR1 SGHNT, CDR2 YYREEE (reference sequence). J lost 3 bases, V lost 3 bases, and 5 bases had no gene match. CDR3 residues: CASSSPRGDYGYTF. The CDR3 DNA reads TGTGCCAGCAGCTCGCCCAGGGGGGACTATGGCTACACCTTC.

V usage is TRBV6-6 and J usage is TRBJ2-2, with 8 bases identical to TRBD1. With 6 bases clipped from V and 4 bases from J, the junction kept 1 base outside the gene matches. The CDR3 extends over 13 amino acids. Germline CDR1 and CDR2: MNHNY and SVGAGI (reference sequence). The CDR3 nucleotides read TGTGCCAGCAGCGGACAGGGCACCGGGGAGCTGTTTTTT. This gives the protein CASSGQGTGELFF.

In DNA, the CDR3 is TGTGCCAGCCTTAAAAAGACAGGGGGCTCCCTTTACGAGCAGTACTTC. It encodes CASLKKTGGSLYEQYF. The chain recombines TRBV28 with TRBJ2-7; 10 bases match TRBD1. The V and J ends lost 8 bases and 4 bases, in that order; junction bases with no gene match: 14. The CDR3 runs 16 residues. From germline, CDR1 is MDHEN and CDR2 SYDVKM.

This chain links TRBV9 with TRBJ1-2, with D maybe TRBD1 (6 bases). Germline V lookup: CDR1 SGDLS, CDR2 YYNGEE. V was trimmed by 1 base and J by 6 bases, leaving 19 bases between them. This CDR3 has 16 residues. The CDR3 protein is CASSVTPRGGEHGYTF. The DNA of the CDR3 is TGTGCCAGCAGCGTAACCCCGAGGGGGGGCGAGCATGGCTACACCTTC.

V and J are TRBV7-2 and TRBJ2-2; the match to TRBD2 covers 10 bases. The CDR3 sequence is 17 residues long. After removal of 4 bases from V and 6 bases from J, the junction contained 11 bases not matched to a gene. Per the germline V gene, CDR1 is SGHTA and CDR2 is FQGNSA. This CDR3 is CASSSKGSGGAPGELFF. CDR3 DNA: TGTGCCAGCAGCTCCAAAGGCAGCGGGGGGGCCCCCGGGGAGCTGTTTTTT. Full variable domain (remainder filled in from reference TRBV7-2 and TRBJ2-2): GAGVSQSPSNKVTEKGKDVELRCDPISGHTALYWYRQSLGQGLEFLIYFQGNSAPDKSGLPSDRFSAERTGGSVSTLTIQRTQQEDSAVYLCASSSKGSGGAPGELFFGEGSRLTVL.

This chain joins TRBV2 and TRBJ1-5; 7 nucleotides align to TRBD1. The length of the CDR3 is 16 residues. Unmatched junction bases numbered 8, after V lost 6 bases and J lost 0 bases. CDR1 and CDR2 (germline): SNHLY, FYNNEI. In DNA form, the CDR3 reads TGTGCCAGCAGGGCTACAGGGGCGATTAGCAATCAGCCCCAGCATTTT. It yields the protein CASRATGAISNQPQHF.

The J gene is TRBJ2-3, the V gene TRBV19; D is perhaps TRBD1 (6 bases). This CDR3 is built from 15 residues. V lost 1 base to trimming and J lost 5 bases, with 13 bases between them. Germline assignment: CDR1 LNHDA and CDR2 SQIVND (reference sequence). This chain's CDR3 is CASSIAQGRRDTQYF. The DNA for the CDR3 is TGTGCCAGTAGTATAGCACAGGGACGGAGAGATACGCAGTATTTT.

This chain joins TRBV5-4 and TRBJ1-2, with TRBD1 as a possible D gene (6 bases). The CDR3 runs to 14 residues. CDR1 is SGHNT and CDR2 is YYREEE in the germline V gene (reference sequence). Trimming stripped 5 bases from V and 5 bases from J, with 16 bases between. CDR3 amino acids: CASSPFQGFYGYTF. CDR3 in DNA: TGTGCCAGCAGTCCCTTCCAGGGGTTTTATGGCTACACCTTC. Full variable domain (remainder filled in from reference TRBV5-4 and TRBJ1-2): ETGVTQSPTHLIKTRGQQVTLRCSSQSGHNTVSWYQQALGQGPQFIFQYYREEENGRGNFPPRFSGLQFPNYSSELNVNALELDDSALYLCASSPFQGFYGYTFGSGTRLTVV.

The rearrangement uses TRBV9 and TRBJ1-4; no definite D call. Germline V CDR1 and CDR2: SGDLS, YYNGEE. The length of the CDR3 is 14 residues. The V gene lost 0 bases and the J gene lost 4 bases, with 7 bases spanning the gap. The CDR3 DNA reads TGTGCCAGCAGCGTAGTTGGAGATAATGAAAAACTGTTTTTT. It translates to CASSVVGDNEKLFF.

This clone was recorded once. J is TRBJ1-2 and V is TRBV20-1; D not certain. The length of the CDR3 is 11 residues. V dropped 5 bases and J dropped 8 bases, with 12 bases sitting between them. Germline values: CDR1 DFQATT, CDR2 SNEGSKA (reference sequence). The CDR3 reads CSAARREGYTF. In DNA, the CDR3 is TGCAGTGCTGCCCGGAGGGAGGGCTACACCTTC.

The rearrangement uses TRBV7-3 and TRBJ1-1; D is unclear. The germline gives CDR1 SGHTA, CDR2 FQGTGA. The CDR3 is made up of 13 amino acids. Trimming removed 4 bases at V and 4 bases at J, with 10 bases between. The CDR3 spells CASSSGASTEAFF. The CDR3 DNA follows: TGTGCCAGCAGCTCGGGTGCATCCACTGAAGCTTTCTTT.

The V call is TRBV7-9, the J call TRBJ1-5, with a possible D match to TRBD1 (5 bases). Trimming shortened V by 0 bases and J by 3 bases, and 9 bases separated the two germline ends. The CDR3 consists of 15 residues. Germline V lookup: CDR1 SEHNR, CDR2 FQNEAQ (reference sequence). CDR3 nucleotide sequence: TGTGCCAGCAGCTTAGCGGGGGGACTCAATCAGCCCCAGCATTTT. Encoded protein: CASSLAGGLNQPQHF.

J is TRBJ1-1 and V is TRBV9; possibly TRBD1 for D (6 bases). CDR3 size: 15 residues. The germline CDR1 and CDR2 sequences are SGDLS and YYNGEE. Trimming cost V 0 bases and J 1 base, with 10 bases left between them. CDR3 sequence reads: CASSVAGERNTEAFF. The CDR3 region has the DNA TGTGCCAGCAGCGTAGCAGGGGAAAGGAACACTGAAGCTTTCTTT.

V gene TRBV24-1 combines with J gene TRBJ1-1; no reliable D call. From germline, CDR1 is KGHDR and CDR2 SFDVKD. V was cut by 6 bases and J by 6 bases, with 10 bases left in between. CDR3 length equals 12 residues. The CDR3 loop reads CATSKAGSEAFF. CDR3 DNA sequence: TGTGCCACCAGTAAAGCTGGTTCTGAAGCTTTCTTT.

In DNA, the CDR3 is TGTGCCAGCAGCCCCGTCCCCCAAGAGACCCAGTACTTC. This sequence encodes CASSPVPQETQYF. This chain uses TRBV6-5 with TRBJ2-5; D uncertain. The ends were cut back, 6 bases at V and 1 base at J, with 9 bases in the middle. In germline, CDR1 is MNHEY, CDR2 SVGAGI. This CDR3 is 13 amino acids long.

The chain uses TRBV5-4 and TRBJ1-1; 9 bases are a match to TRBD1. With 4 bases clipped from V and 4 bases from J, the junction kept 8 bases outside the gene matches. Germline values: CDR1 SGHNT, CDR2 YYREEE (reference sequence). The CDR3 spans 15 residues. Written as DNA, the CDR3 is TGTGCCAGCAGCCCTGGGACAGGGATGGGCACTGAAGCTTTCTTT. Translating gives CASSPGTGMGTEAFF.

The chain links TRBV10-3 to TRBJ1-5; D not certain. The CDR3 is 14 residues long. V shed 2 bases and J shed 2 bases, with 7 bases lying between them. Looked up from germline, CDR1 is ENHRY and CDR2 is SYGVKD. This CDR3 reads CAISEGEGNQPQHF. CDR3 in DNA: TGTGCCATCAGTGAGGGGGAGGGCAATCAGCCCCAGCATTTT.

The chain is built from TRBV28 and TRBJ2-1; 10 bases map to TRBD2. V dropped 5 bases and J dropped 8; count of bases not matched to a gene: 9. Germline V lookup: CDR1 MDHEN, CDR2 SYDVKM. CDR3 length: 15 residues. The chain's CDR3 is CASSALAGESYEQFF. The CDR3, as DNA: TGTGCCAGCAGTGCCCTAGCGGGAGAAAGCTATGAGCAGTTCTTC.

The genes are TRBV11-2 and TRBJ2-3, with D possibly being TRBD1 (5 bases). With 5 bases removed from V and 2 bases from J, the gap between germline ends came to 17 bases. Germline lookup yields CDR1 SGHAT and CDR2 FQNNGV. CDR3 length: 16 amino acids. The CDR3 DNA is TGTGCCAGCAGCCTACGTACTGCAGGGAACACAGATACGCAGTATTTT. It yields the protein CASSLRTAGNTDTQYF.

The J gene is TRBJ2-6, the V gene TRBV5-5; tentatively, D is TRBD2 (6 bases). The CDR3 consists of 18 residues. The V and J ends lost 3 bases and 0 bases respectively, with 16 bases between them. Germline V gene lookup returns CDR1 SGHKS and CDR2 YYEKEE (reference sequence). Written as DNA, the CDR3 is TGTGCCAGCAGCTCGGCCGGGGACTCTTACTCTGGGGCCAACGTCCTGACTTTC. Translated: CASSSAGDSYSGANVLTF.

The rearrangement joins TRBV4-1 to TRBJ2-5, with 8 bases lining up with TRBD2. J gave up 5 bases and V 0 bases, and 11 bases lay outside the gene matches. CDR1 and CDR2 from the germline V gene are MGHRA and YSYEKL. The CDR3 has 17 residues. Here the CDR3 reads CASSQEVWVAGMETQYF. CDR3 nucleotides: TGCGCCAGCAGCCAAGAGGTTTGGGTAGCGGGAATGGAGACCCAGTACTTC.

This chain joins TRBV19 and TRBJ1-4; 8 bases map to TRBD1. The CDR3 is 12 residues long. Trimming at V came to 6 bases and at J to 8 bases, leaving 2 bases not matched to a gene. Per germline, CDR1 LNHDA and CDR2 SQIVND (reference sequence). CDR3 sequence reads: CASSRTGEKLFF. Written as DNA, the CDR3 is TGTGCCAGTAGCAGGACAGGGGAAAAACTGTTTTTT.